Below are 15 T cell receptor beta chains sequenced from a single sample in a study of shared clonotypes between healthy human individuals. Method: immunoSEQ multiplex PCR; TCRdb's copy keeps in-frame clones and lacks some. The sample contains 550,000 to 850,000 clones, approximately 72% of which appear only once. The material sequenced was memory CD4+ T cells sorted from blood. Noted subset: CD45RA-negative fraction. These receptors were collected from a woman in her twenties or thirties in good health.

CDR3 in amino acids: CASSPGLAGGHDEQFF. The CDR3 nucleotides are TGTGCCAGCTCACCTGGACTAGCGGGAGGGCACGATGAGCAGTTCTTC. The chain has TRBV18 and TRBJ2-1; 15 bases are a match to TRBD2. V lost 3 bases, J lost 8 bases, and 5 bases stayed unmatched. Germline values: CDR1 KGHSH, CDR2 LQKENI. The CDR3 length is 16 residues.

The V call is TRBV11-2, the J call TRBJ2-7; D is perhaps TRBD1 (6 bases). CDR1 and CDR2 from the germline V gene are SGHAT and FQNNGV. V lost 5 bases and J 1 base, leaving 15 bases between the germline ends. The CDR3 is 15 residues long. The CDR3 is CASSNTDSHSYEQYF. In nucleotides, the CDR3 is TGTGCCAGCAGCAACACGGACAGTCATTCCTACGAGCAGTACTTC.

The table lists this clone with a few counts. Other DNA sequences in this sample translate to the same CDR3. The chain carries TRBV18 and TRBJ2-3, with no clear D. The CDR3 consists of 14 residues. With 3 bases removed from V and 0 bases from J, the gap between germline ends came to 7 bases. CDR1 and CDR2 from the germline V gene are KGHSH and LQKENI. This CDR3 is CASSPGRSTDTQYF. As DNA, the CDR3 is TGTGCCAGCTCACCCGGGCGTAGCACAGATACGCAGTATTTT.

The chain couples TRBV18 to TRBJ2-5, with D possibly being TRBD2 (7 bases). Germline V gives CDR1 KGHSH, CDR2 LQKENI. The CDR3 has 15 residues. Trimming pared 0 bases from V and 5 bases from J, leaving 13 bases between. The chain's CDR3 is CASSPPARGGETQYF. CDR3 sequence (DNA): TGTGCCAGCTCACCACCGGCCAGGGGAGGGGAGACCCAGTACTTC.

The chain recombines TRBV27 with TRBJ2-3, with TRBD2 matching over 10 bases. The length of the CDR3 is 15 residues. CDR1 is MNHEY, CDR2 SMNVEV, per germline (reference sequence). V was pared by 6 bases and J by 5 bases, with 8 bases of the junction left unmatched. CDR3 sequence reads: CASRRSGRIGDTQYF. The CDR3 nucleotides are TGTGCCAGCAGACGTAGCGGGAGGATAGGAGATACGCAGTATTTT.

This clone showed up just a few times. This sequence joins TRBV6-1 and TRBJ2-2; D may be TRBD2 (6 bases). From germline, CDR1 is MNHNS and CDR2 SASEGT. V was cut by 2 bases and J by 1 base, with 11 bases left in between. CDR3 size: 16 residues. CDR3 DNA: TGTGCCAGCAGTGAAAATCCGGGAGTGAACACCGGGGAGCTGTTTTTT. It is translated as CASSENPGVNTGELFF.

The V call is TRBV9, the J call TRBJ2-1, with TRBD2 identical over 9 bases. With 0 bases clipped from V and 8 bases from J, the junction kept 15 bases outside the gene matches. CDR3 length: 18 residues. Per the germline V gene, CDR1 is SGDLS and CDR2 is YYNGEE. The CDR3 region is CASSVATLAGGPSDEQFF. The CDR3 DNA reads TGTGCCAGCAGCGTAGCTACTTTGGCGGGAGGGCCTTCGGATGAGCAGTTCTTC.

The CDR3 is CASSLGIGGGQETQYF. CDR3 nucleotides: TGCGCCAGCAGCTTGGGAATCGGAGGTGGCCAAGAGACCCAGTACTTC. The chain uses TRBV5-1 and TRBJ2-5, with a possible D match to TRBD2 (5 bases). The CDR3 consists of 16 residues. The germline V gene encodes CDR1 SGHRS and CDR2 YFSETQ. V lost 0 bases, J lost 1 base, and 13 bases lay in between.

This clone has only one observation. A single base separates this from a much larger clone, so it may be a read error. The sample carries other DNA sequences with the same CDR3. The chain joins TRBV7-2 to TRBJ1-2, with 7 bases that match TRBD1. The J segment lost 8 bases and the V segment lost 3 bases, leaving 9 bases of the junction unmatched. Germline loops: CDR1 SGHTA, CDR2 FQGNSA. CDR3 size: 14 residues. The CDR3 sequence is CASSFGQGVGGYTF. In nucleotides, the CDR3 is TGTGCCAGCAGCTTCGGGCAGGGGGTGGGGGGCTACACCTTC.

With respect to this clone: The junction departs from germline at one end; a sequencing error may be responsible. The chain has TRBV27 and TRBJ2-7; 12 bases are shared with TRBD1. This CDR3 contains 16 residues. Germline loops: CDR1 MNHEY, CDR2 SMNVEV (reference sequence). The CDR3 DNA follows: TGTGCCAGCAGTACCGGAGGGACAGGGGGCTCCCACGAGCAGTACTTC. Its protein is CASSTGGTGGSHEQYF.

J is TRBJ1-1 and V is TRBV2; no reliable D call. There are 11 residues in the CDR3. CDR1 and CDR2 (germline): SNHLY, FYNNEI. V was trimmed by 5 bases and J by 4 bases, leaving 5 bases between them. The CDR3 is CASSYGTEAFF. The CDR3 region has the DNA TGTGCCAGCAGTTATGGCACTGAAGCTTTCTTT.

This chain uses TRBV2 with TRBJ1-2; D is unresolved. Per germline, CDR1 SNHLY and CDR2 FYNNEI. This CDR3 region has 12 residues. Trimming cost V 1 base and J 12 bases, with 12 bases left between them. CDR3 loop: CASSEDGPGNTF. In DNA form, the CDR3 reads TGTGCCAGCAGTGAAGATGGGCCGGGGAACACCTTC.

The V call is TRBV27, the J call TRBJ1-2; no firm D call. Trimming pared 8 bases from V and 2 bases from J, leaving 21 bases between. Per germline, CDR1 MNHEY and CDR2 SMNVEV (reference sequence). This CDR3 region has 16 residues. The CDR3 loop is CASALRAEPSNYGYTF. As DNA, the CDR3 is TGTGCCAGCGCTCTCCGGGCCGAACCATCCAACTATGGCTACACCTTC.

The chain uses TRBV25-1 and TRBJ1-1; D unclear. Germline V gives CDR1 MGHDK, CDR2 SYGVNS. V lost 5 bases and J lost 0, with 7 bases in between. This CDR3 is 13 amino acids long. This chain's CDR3 is CASSTPMNTEAFF. Here the CDR3 DNA reads TGTGCCAGCAGTACTCCGATGAACACTGAAGCTTTCTTT.

This clone came up many times. The rearrangement joins TRBV7-9 to TRBJ2-1; 8 bases are a match to TRBD2. The trim removed 5 bases at V and 3 bases at J, leaving 3 bases unmatched. Per the germline V gene, CDR1 is SEHNR and CDR2 is FQNEAQ (reference sequence). This CDR3 spans 14 amino acids. The CDR3 sequence is CASSGREDYNEQFF. CDR3 sequence (DNA): TGTGCCAGCAGCGGGCGGGAGGACTACAATGAGCAGTTCTTC.